The T cell receptor (beta chain) under discussion was sequenced for a study of blood T cell repertoires in COVID-19. The V gene's germline CDR1 is KGHDR and CDR2 SFDVKD. Germline trimming cut 11 bases from V and 0 bases from J; bases unmatched to any gene: 12. The CDR3 is 15 residues long. This table comes from immunoSEQ multiplex PCR, and its TCRdb copy is limited to in-frame clones, with some not included. The table includes some 260,000 clones, 88% detected once. This TCR derives from a man older than 75 with acute or convalescent COVID-19. The sequenced sample consisted of peripheral blood. This chain links TRBV24-1 with TRBJ2-7; 7 nucleotides line up with TRBD2. The CDR3 spells CASSPSGESSYEQYF. The CDR3 bases are TGTGCCAGCTCACCGAGCGGGGAAAGCTCCTACGAGCAGTACTTC.